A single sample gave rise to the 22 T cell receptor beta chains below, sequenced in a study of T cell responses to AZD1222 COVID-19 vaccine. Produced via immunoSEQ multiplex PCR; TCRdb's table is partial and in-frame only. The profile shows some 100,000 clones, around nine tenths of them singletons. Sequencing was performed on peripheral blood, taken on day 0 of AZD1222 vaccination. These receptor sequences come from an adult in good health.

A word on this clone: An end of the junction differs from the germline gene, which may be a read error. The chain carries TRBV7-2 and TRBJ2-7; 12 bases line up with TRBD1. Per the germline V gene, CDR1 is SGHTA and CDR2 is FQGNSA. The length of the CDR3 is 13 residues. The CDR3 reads CASSSGQGAPPDF. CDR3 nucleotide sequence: TGTGCCAGCAGCTCGGGACAGGGGGCTCCACCCGACTTC.

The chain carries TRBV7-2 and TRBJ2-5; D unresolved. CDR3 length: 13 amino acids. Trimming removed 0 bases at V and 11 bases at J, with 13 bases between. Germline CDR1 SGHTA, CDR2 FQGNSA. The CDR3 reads CASSLAGEGEQYF. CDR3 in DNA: TGTGCCAGCAGCTTAGCTGGGGAAGGAGAGCAGTACTTC.

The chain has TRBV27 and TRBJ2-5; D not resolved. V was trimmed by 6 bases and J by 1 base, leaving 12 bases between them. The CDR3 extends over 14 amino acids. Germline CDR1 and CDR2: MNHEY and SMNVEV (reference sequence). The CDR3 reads CASSFFYGQETQYF. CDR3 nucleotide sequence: TGTGCCAGCAGCTTCTTCTACGGCCAAGAGACCCAGTACTTC.

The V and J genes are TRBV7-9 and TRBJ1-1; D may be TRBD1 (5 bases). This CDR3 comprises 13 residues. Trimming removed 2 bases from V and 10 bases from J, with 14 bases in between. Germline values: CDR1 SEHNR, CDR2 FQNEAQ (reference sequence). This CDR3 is CASSLTFGAPAFF. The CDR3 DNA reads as TGTGCCAGCAGCTTAACTTTCGGGGCGCCAGCTTTCTTT.

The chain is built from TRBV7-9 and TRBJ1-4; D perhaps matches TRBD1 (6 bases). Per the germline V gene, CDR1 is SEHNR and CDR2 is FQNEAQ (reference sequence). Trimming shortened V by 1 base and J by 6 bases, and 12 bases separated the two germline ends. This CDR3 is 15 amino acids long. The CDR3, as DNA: TGTGCCAGCAGCTTAGGAGGGACAACCCATGAAAAACTGTTTTTT. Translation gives CASSLGGTTHEKLFF.

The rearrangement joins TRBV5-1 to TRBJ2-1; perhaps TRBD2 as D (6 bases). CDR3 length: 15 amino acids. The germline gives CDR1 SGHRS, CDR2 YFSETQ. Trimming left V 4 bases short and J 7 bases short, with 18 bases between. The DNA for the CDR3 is TGCGCCAGCAGCCCCCGGGGTGCGGGACGGAATGAGCAGTTCTTC. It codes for CASSPRGAGRNEQFF.

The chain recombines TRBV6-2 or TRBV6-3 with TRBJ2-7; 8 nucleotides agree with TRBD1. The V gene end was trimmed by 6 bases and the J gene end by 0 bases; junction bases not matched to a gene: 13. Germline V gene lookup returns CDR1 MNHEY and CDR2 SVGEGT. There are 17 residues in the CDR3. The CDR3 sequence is CASSRRQGTLSSYEQYF. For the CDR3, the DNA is TGTGCCAGCAGCCGCAGACAGGGGACCTTGAGCTCCTACGAGCAGTACTTC.

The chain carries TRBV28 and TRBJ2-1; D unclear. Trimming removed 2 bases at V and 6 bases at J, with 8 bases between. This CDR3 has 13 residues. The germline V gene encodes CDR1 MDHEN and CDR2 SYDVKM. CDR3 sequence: CASSLVQPNEQFF. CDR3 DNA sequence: TGTGCCAGCAGTTTAGTACAGCCCAATGAGCAGTTCTTC.

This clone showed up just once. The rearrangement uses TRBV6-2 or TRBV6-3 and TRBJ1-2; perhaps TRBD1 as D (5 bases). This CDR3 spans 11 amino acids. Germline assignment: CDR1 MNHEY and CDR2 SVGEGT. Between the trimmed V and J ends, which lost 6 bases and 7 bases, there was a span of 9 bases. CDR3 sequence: CASSPGTGYTF. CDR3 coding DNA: TGTGCCAGCAGCCCAGGGACTGGCTACACCTTC.

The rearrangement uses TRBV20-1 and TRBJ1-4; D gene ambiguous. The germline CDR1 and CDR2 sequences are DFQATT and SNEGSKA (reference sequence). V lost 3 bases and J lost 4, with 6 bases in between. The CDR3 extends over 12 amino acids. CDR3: CSASEHNEKLFF. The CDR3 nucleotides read TGCAGTGCTAGTGAACATAATGAAAAACTGTTTTTT.

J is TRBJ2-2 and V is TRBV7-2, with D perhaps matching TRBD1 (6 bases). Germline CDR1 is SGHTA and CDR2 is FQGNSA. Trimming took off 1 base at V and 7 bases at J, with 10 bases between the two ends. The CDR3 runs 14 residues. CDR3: CASSLDRAGGELFF. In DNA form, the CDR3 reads TGTGCCAGCAGCTTAGACAGGGCGGGCGGGGAGCTGTTTTTT.

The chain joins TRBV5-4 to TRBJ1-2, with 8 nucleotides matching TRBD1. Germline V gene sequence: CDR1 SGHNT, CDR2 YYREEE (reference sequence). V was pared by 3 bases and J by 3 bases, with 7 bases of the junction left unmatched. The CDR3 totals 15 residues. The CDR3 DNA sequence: TGTGCCAGCAGCTCGGCAGGGGGCGGATACTATGGCTACACCTTC. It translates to CASSSAGGGYYGYTF.

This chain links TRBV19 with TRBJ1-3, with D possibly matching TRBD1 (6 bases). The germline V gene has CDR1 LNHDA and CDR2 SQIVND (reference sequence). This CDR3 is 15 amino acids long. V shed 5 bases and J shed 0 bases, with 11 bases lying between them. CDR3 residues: CASSATGHSGNTIYF. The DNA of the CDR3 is TGTGCCAGTAGTGCGACAGGTCACTCTGGAAACACCATATATTTT.

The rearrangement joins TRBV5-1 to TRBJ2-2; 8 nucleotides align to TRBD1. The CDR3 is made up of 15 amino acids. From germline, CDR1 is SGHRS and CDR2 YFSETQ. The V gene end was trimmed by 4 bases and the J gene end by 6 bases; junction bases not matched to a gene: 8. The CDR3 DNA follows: TGCGCCAGCAGCCTGGACAGGGTTAGGTCCGGGGAGCTGTTTTTT. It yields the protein CASSLDRVRSGELFF.

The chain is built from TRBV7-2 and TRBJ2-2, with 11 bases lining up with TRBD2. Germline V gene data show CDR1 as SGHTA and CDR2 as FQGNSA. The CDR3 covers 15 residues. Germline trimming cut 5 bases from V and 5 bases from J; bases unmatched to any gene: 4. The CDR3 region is CASSAGTSGTGELFF. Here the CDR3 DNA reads TGTGCCAGCAGCGCCGGGACTAGCGGAACCGGGGAGCTGTTTTTT.

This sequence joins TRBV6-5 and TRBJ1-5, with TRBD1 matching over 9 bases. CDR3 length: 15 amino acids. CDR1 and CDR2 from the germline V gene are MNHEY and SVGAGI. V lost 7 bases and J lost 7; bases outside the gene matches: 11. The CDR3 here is CASTQHRGREQPQHF. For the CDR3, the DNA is TGTGCCAGCACCCAGCACAGGGGGCGCGAACAGCCCCAGCATTTT.

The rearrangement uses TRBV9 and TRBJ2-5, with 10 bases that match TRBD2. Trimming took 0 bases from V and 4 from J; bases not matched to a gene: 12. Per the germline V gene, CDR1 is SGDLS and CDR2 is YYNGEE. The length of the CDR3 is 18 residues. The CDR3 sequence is CASSVAPLAGVGGETQYF. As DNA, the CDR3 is TGTGCCAGCAGCGTAGCTCCCCTAGCGGGAGTGGGGGGAGAGACCCAGTACTTC.

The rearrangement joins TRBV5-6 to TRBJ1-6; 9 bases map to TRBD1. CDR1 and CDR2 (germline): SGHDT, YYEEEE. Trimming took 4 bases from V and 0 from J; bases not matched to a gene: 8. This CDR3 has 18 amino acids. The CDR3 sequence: CASSPGQGGYSYNSPLHF. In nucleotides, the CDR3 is TGTGCCAGCAGCCCGGGACAGGGAGGTTACTCCTATAATTCACCCCTCCACTTT.

This chain's CDR3 is CASSLAGGGGYTF. The CDR3 region has the DNA TGTGCCAGCAGCTTAGCAGGGGGTGGAGGCTACACCTTC. The chain is built from TRBV7-9 and TRBJ1-2, with a weak D call TRBD1 (6 bases). The V gene lost 0 bases and the J gene lost 8 bases, with 10 bases spanning the gap. Germline values: CDR1 SEHNR, CDR2 FQNEAQ (reference sequence). This CDR3 region has 13 residues.

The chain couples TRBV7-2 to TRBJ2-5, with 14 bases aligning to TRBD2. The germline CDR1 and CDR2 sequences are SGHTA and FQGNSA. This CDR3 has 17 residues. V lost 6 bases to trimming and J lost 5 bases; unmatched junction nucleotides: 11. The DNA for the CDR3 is TGTGCCAGCAGGGCCGGGACTAGCGGGAGAGTAGGGGAGACCCAGTACTTC. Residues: CASRAGTSGRVGETQYF.

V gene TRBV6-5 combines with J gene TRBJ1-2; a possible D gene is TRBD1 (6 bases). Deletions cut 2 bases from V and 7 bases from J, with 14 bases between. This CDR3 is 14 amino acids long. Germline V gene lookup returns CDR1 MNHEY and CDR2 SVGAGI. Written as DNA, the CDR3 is TGTGCCAGCAGTTACACCAACAGGGACTCTGGCTACACCTTC. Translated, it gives CASSYTNRDSGYTF.

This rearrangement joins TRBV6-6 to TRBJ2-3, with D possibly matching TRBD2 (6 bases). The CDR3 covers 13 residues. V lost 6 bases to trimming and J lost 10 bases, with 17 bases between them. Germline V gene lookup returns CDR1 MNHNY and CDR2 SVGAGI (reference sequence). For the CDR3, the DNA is TGTGCCAGCAGGGATACAGGCCGGGAGTCGCAGTATTTT. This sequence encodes CASRDTGRESQYF.